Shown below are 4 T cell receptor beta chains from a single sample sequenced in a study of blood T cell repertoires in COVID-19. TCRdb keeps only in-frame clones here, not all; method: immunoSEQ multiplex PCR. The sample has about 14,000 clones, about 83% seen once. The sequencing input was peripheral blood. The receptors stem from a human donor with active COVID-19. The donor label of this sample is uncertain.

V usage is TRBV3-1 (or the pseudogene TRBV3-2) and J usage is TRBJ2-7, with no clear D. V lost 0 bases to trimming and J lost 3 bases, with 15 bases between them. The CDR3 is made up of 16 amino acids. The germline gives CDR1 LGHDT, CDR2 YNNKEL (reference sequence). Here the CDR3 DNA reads TGTGCCAGCAGCCAAGAGGGCTCAACCTTCTTCTACGAGCAGTACTTC. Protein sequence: CASSQEGSTFFYEQYF.

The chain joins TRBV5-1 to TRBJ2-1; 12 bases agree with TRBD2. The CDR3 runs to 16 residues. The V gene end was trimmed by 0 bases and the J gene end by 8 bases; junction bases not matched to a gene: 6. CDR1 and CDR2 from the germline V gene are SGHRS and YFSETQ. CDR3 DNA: TGCGCCAGCAGCTTGGGTATACTAGCGGGAGGCGATGAGCAGTTCTTC. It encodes CASSLGILAGGDEQFF. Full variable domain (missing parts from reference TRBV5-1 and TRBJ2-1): KAGVTQTPRYLIKTRGQQVTLSCSPISGHRSVSWYQQTPGQGLQFLFEYFSETQRNKGNFPGRFSGRQFSNSRSEMNVSTLELGDSALYLCASSLGILAGGDEQFFGPGTRLTVL.

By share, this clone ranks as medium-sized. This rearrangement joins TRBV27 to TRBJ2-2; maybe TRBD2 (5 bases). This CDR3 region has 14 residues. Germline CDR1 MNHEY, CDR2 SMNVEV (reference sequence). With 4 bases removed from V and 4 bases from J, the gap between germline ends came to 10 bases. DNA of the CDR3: TGTGCCAGCAGTTCGGGGTCGAGCACCGGGGAGCTGTTTTTT. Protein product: CASSSGSSTGELFF.

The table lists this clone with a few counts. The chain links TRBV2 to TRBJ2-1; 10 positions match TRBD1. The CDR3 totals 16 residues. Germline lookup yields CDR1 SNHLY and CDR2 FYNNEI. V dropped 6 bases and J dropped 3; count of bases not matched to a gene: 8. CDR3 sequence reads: CASSPKGQGIYNEQFF. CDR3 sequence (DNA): TGTGCCAGCAGCCCAAAGGGACAGGGGATCTACAATGAGCAGTTCTTC.